Listed below are T cell receptor beta chains from one sample, sequenced in a study of regulatory T cells in long-lasting Graves disease. TCRdb ran MiXCR on the multiplex PCR reads and lists one entry per CDR3 protein. The profile shows around 510,000 distinct CDR3 sequences, 20% of them singletons. The sample in question was peripheral blood mononuclear cells (PBMCs), obtained when the disease was refractory, from a patient treated with antithyroid drugs. These TCRs come from a female donor with Graves disease. CDR3s include the opening cysteine and the closing phenylalanine or tryptophan. D genes are given only for firm matches. Where a row states a size, it is once, few, many or the class of an expanded clone; other rows omit it.

j_gene: TRBJ1-1
d_gene: -
abundance: few
v_gene: TRBV29-1
CDR3aa: CSVEGVGTEAFF
CDR3nt: TGCAGCGTGGAAGGGGTGGGGACTGAAGCTTTCTTT

j_gene: TRBJ2-7
d_gene: TRBD2
abundance: many
v_gene: TRBV10-3
CDR3aa: CAISPSGLYEQYF
CDR3nt: TGTGCCATCTCCCCTAGCGGGCTCTACGAGCAGTACTTC

j_gene: TRBJ2-2
d_gene: -
abundance: -
v_gene: TRBV7-2
CDR3aa: CASSLATGNTGELSF
CDR3nt: TGTGCCAGCAGCTTAGCGACGGGGAACACCGGGGAGCTGTCTTTT

j_gene: TRBJ1-2
d_gene: -
abundance: many
v_gene: TRBV2
CDR3aa: CALQKEGTYGYTF
CDR3nt: TGTGCCCTACAAAAAGAGGGAACCTATGGCTACACCTTC

j_gene: TRBJ1-2
d_gene: TRBD1
abundance: -
v_gene: TRBV6-2/TRBV6-3
CDR3aa: CASSYVPTGKGYGYTF
CDR3nt: TGTGCCAGCAGTTACGTTCCGACAGGGAAAGGATATGGCTACACCTTC

j_gene: TRBJ1-5
d_gene: TRBD1
abundance: many
v_gene: TRBV30
CDR3aa: CAWSQTGIYQPQHF
CDR3nt: TGTGCCTGGAGCCAGACAGGGATTTATCAGCCCCAGCATTTT

j_gene: TRBJ2-7
d_gene: -
abundance: many
v_gene: TRBV6-5
CDR3aa: CASSASRDEQYF
CDR3nt: TGTGCCAGCAGTGCCTCGAGAGACGAGCAGTACTTC

j_gene: TRBJ1-5
d_gene: -
abundance: few
v_gene: TRBV6-5
CDR3aa: CASSYRSTSRGNQPQHF
CDR3nt: TGTGCCAGCAGTTACCGATCGACATCAAGAGGCAATCAGCCCCAGCATTTT

j_gene: TRBJ2-2
d_gene: TRBD1
abundance: few
v_gene: TRBV5-1
CDR3aa: CASRKGAIPWELFF
CDR3nt: TGCGCCAGCAGGAAGGGGGCGATTCCCTGGGAGCTGTTTTTT

j_gene: TRBJ2-5
d_gene: TRBD1
abundance: many
v_gene: TRBV28
CDR3aa: CASSLWETGGPQETQYF
CDR3nt: TGTGCCAGCAGTTTATGGGAAACAGGGGGCCCCCAAGAGACCCAGTACTTC

j_gene: TRBJ1-2
d_gene: -
abundance: -
v_gene: TRBV24-1
CDR3aa: CATSDPTRGYTF
CDR3nt: TGTGCCACCAGTGATCCCACAAGGGGCTACACCTTC

j_gene: TRBJ1-5
d_gene: -
abundance: -
v_gene: TRBV28
CDR3aa: CASAPLGLNQPQHF
CDR3nt: TGTGCCAGCGCCCCCCTAGGGTTAAACCAGCCCCAGCATTTT

j_gene: TRBJ2-6
d_gene: -
abundance: few
v_gene: TRBV5-6
CDR3aa: CASRRTATANVLTF
CDR3nt: TGTGCCAGCCGACGGACGGCGACGGCCAACGTCCTGACTTTC

j_gene: TRBJ1-1
d_gene: -
abundance: many
v_gene: TRBV6-1
CDR3aa: CASTLWGGTALNTEAFF
CDR3nt: TGTGCCAGCACCCTGTGGGGGGGAACAGCCCTGAACACTGAAGCTTTCTTT

j_gene: TRBJ2-7
d_gene: -
abundance: many
v_gene: TRBV20-1
CDR3aa: CSASLANSYEQYF
CDR3nt: TGCAGTGCTAGTCTTGCTAACTCCTACGAGCAGTACTTC

j_gene: TRBJ1-1
d_gene: TRBD1
abundance: -
v_gene: TRBV14
CDR3aa: CASSPPGQGAVEAFF
CDR3nt: TGTGCCAGCAGCCCGCCGGGACAGGGGGCTGTCGAAGCTTTCTTT

j_gene: TRBJ2-3
d_gene: TRBD1
abundance: few
v_gene: TRBV28
CDR3aa: CASSGTAYTDTQYF
CDR3nt: TGTGCCAGCAGCGGGACAGCCTACACAGATACGCAGTATTTT

j_gene: TRBJ1-4
d_gene: -
abundance: few
v_gene: TRBV7-9
CDR3aa: CASSLSGPNEKLFF
CDR3nt: TGTGCCAGCAGCTTATCTGGTCCTAATGAAAAACTGTTTTTT

j_gene: TRBJ2-3
d_gene: -
abundance: -
v_gene: TRBV7-2
CDR3aa: CASSLVGRGSTDTQYF
CDR3nt: TGTGCCAGCAGCTTAGTGGGCAGGGGAAGCACAGATACGCAGTATTTT

j_gene: TRBJ2-7
d_gene: -
abundance: few
v_gene: TRBV20-1
CDR3aa: CSARGVNEQYF
CDR3nt: TGCAGTGCCCGAGGAGTAAACGAGCAGTACTTC

j_gene: TRBJ1-2
d_gene: -
abundance: many
v_gene: TRBV6-5
CDR3aa: CASSYSGERPLGYTF
CDR3nt: TGTGCCAGCAGTTACTCTGGGGAAAGGCCCCTTGGCTACACCTTC

j_gene: TRBJ2-7
d_gene: -
abundance: few
v_gene: TRBV6-5
CDR3aa: CASSYSLESPGLSYEQYF
CDR3nt: TGTGCCAGCAGTTACTCGCTTGAGAGCCCGGGACTCTCCTACGAGCAGTACTTC

j_gene: TRBJ1-4
d_gene: -
abundance: -
v_gene: TRBV4-3
CDR3aa: CASSQDIGGRGEKLFF
CDR3nt: TGCGCCAGCAGCCAAGATATAGGAGGACGAGGTGAAAAACTGTTTTTT

j_gene: TRBJ2-7
d_gene: -
abundance: -
v_gene: TRBV19
CDR3aa: CASSITGRSYEQYF
CDR3nt: TGTGCCAGTAGTATCACAGGGCGCTCCTACGAGCAGTACTTC

j_gene: TRBJ2-1
d_gene: -
abundance: -
v_gene: TRBV12-3/TRBV12-4
CDR3aa: CASSPPGAKGDEQFF
CDR3nt: TGTGCCAGCAGTCCTCCCGGGGCCAAGGGCGATGAGCAGTTCTTC

j_gene: TRBJ2-7
d_gene: -
abundance: many
v_gene: TRBV2
CDR3aa: CASGIAYEQYF
CDR3nt: TGTGCCTCCGGGATTGCCTACGAGCAGTACTTC

j_gene: TRBJ2-7
d_gene: TRBD1
abundance: few
v_gene: TRBV6-1
CDR3aa: CASNTGGLDYEQYF
CDR3nt: TGTGCCAGCAATACAGGGGGCTTGGACTACGAGCAGTACTTC

j_gene: TRBJ1-1
d_gene: -
abundance: many
v_gene: TRBV12-5
CDR3aa: CASGLGGNQAFF
CDR3nt: TGTGCTAGTGGCCTGGGCGGGAACCAAGCTTTCTTT

j_gene: TRBJ1-1
d_gene: TRBD1
abundance: -
v_gene: TRBV20-1
CDR3aa: CSALADRSTEAFF
CDR3nt: TGCAGTGCCCTCGCGGACAGGTCCACTGAAGCTTTCTTT

j_gene: TRBJ1-5
d_gene: -
abundance: -
v_gene: TRBV6-2/TRBV6-3
CDR3aa: CASSYWQTNQPQHF
CDR3nt: TGTGCCAGCAGTTACTGGCAGACTAATCAGCCCCAGCATTTT

j_gene: TRBJ1-4
d_gene: -
abundance: -
v_gene: TRBV5-6
CDR3aa: CASSLSHRAATNEKLFF
CDR3nt: TGTGCCAGCAGCTTGTCCCATCGGGCCGCAACTAATGAAAAACTGTTTTTT

j_gene: TRBJ1-4
d_gene: TRBD1
abundance: few
v_gene: TRBV5-5
CDR3aa: CASSMNRGQNEKLFF
CDR3nt: TGTGCCAGCAGTATGAACAGGGGGCAGAATGAAAAACTGTTTTTT

j_gene: TRBJ2-7
d_gene: -
abundance: few
v_gene: TRBV3-1
CDR3aa: CASSLNPGDVYEQYF
CDR3nt: TGTGCCAGCAGCCTCAACCCGGGGGACGTTTACGAGCAGTACTTC

j_gene: TRBJ1-1
d_gene: -
abundance: many
v_gene: TRBV19
CDR3aa: CASSRSMNTEAFF
CDR3nt: TGTGCCAGTAGTAGAAGCATGAACACTGAAGCTTTCTTT

j_gene: TRBJ2-2
d_gene: -
abundance: -
v_gene: TRBV9
CDR3aa: CASSVAGDPGELFF
CDR3nt: TGTGCCAGCAGCGTAGCGGGAGATCCCGGGGAGCTGTTTTTT

j_gene: TRBJ2-5
d_gene: -
abundance: -
v_gene: TRBV6-1
CDR3aa: CASSREGGGKKETQYF
CDR3nt: TGTGCCAGCAGCCGAGAGGGGGGGGGGAAGAAAGAGACCCAGTACTTC

j_gene: TRBJ1-1
d_gene: -
abundance: -
v_gene: TRBV19
CDR3aa: CASSIALSTEAFF
CDR3nt: TGTGCCAGTAGTATAGCACTCTCCACTGAAGCTTTCTTT

j_gene: TRBJ2-7
d_gene: -
abundance: -
v_gene: TRBV6-2/TRBV6-3
CDR3aa: CASRLLGGDEQYF
CDR3nt: TGTGCCAGCAGATTACTAGGTGGGGACGAGCAGTACTTC